Given below is one T cell receptor beta chain in context. For the second PCR, which ran for about 7 to 11 cycles, a sample-barcoded 5' primer and a J-beta primer mix were used. With 12 random nucleotides, a template-switch adaptor tagged each individual cDNA molecule. MiXCR, applied by TCRdb to the 5' RACE reads, yields one record per CDR3 protein. The table shows roughly 1.7 million distinct CDR3 sequences, with about 32% occurring only once. Healthy Russian Caucasian donors spanned ages about 6 to 100 years. This entry is derived from a study of blood T cells in healthy people across ages. Study information: About one barcoded beta molecule was captured per two T cells (by template switching).

The CDR3 spans 13 residues. The germline CDR1 and CDR2 sequences are DFQATT and SNEGSKA (reference sequence). With 2 bases removed from V and 6 bases from J, the gap between germline ends came to 14 bases. The rearrangement links TRBV20-1 to TRBJ2-7, with D possibly TRBD2 on 6 matching bases. The specimen sequenced was blood. This clonotype originated in a woman in her thirties in good health. The CDR3 sequence: CSARKGLGSEQYF. In DNA form, the CDR3 reads TGCAGTGCTAGAAAGGGACTCGGTAGCGAGCAGTACTTC.